This T cell receptor (beta chain) is drawn from a study of cytomegalovirus exposure and HLA in healthy donors. A word on this clone: Its antigen is unknown.

Germline values: CDR1 SGHRS, CDR2 YFSETQ. Trimming pared 5 bases from V and 5 bases from J, leaving 10 bases between. CDR3 size: 13 residues. This table comes from immunoSEQ multiplex PCR, and its TCRdb copy is limited to in-frame clones, with some not included. The profile shows approximately 200,000 clones, more than 65% of them singletons. The donors were members of the validation cohort comprising 100 to 150 subjects, separate from the roughly 690-subject first cohort. Study results and caveats: For most TCR sequences rarity was the rule, although some public TCRs occurred in many donors.

The genes are TRBV5-1 and TRBJ2-2, with TRBD1 as a possible D gene (6 bases). The sequenced sample was PBMCs. This sequence was found in a woman in her 30s in good health and CMV-seropositive. This chain's CDR3 is CASSLQGTGELFF. DNA of the CDR3: TGCGCCAGCAGTTTACAGGGTACCGGGGAGCTGTTTTTT.